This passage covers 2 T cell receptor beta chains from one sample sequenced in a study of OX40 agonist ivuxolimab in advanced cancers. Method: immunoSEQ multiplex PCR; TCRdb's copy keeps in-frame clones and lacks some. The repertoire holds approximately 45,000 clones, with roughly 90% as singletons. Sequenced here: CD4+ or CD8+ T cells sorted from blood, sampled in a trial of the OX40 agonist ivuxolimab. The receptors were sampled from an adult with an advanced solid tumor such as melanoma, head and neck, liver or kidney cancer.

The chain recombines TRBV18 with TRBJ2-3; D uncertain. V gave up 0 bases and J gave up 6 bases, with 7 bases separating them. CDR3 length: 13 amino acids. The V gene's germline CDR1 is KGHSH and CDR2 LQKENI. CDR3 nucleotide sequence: TGTGCCAGCTCACCACCGGTAATGGATACGCAGTATTTT. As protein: CASSPPVMDTQYF.

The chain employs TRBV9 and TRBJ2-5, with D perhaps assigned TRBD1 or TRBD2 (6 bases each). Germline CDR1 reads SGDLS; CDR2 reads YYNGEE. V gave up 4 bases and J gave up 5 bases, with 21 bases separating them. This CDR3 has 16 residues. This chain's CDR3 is CASSNFFRGAMETQYF. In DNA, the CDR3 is TGTGCCAGCAGCAATTTTTTTAGGGGGGCCATGGAGACCCAGTACTTC. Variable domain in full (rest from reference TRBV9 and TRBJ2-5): DSGVTQTPKHLITATGQRVTLRCSPRSGDLSVYWYQQSLDQGLQFLIQYYNGEERAKGNILERFSAQQFPDLHSELNLSSLELGDSALYFCASSNFFRGAMETQYFGPGTRLLVL.